The 16 T cell receptor beta chains listed next were all sequenced from one sample in a study of cytomegalovirus exposure and HLA in healthy donors. Use of 60 Vbeta and 13 Jbeta primers characterized the PCR. The assay was immunoSEQ multiplex PCR, and TCRdb's table has in-frame clones only and misses some. Among about 160,000 clones listed, 80% to 90% were seen once. Sequenced sample: PBMCs. These receptors were collected from a man younger than 35 in good health and CMV-seropositive.

The genes are TRBV30 and TRBJ1-5; tentatively, D is TRBD1 (5 bases). The CDR3 totals 14 residues. Per germline, CDR1 GTSNPN and CDR2 SVGIG (reference sequence). Between the trimmed V and J ends, which lost 5 bases and 4 bases, there was a span of 15 bases. The CDR3 region is CAWGLDRENQPQHF. CDR3 nucleotide sequence: TGTGCCTGGGGGCTCGACAGAGAGAATCAGCCCCAGCATTTT. The full variable domain, with the rest looked up from reference TRBV30 and TRBJ1-5, is SQTIHQWPATLVQPVGSPLSLECTVEGTSNPNLYWYRQAAGRGLQLLFYSVGIGQISSEVPQNLSASRPQDRQFILSSKKLLLSDSGFYLCAWGLDRENQPQHFGDGTRLSIL.

The chain uses TRBV6-5 and TRBJ1-5; D perhaps matches TRBD1 (5 bases). The V end was cut by 5 bases, the J end by 0 bases, with 8 bases between. Per germline, CDR1 MNHEY and CDR2 SVGAGI. The CDR3 length is 14 residues. The CDR3 sequence is CASSGASSNQPQHF. The CDR3 DNA sequence: TGTGCCAGCAGTGGGGCGTCTAGCAATCAGCCCCAGCATTTT.

This chain links TRBV10-3 with TRBJ1-4; 9 nucleotides agree with TRBD1. In germline, CDR1 is ENHRY, CDR2 SYGVKD. This CDR3 is 13 amino acids long. With 6 bases clipped from V and 7 bases from J, the junction kept 3 bases outside the gene matches. CDR3 coding DNA: TGTGCCATCAGGGGACAGGGTACTGAAAAACTGTTTTTT. This gives the protein CAIRGQGTEKLFF.

The chain joins TRBV27 to TRBJ1-2; no clear D. V lost 3 bases to trimming and J lost 4 bases, with 15 bases between them. Germline loops: CDR1 MNHEY, CDR2 SMNVEV (reference sequence). This CDR3 contains 15 residues. Here the CDR3 reads CASSLGRHARYGYTF. The DNA of the CDR3 is TGTGCCAGCAGTTTGGGGAGACATGCCCGCTATGGCTACACCTTC.

The V call is TRBV15, the J call TRBJ2-5; TRBD1 matches 8 bases. The trim removed 5 bases at V and 2 bases at J, leaving 10 bases unmatched. CDR1 is LNHNV, CDR2 YYDKDF, per germline (reference sequence). The CDR3 length is 16 residues. CDR3 DNA: TGTGCCACCAGCGGAGGACAGGGCTATCGACAAGAGACCCAGTACTTC. This sequence encodes CATSGGQGYRQETQYF. The full variable domain, in which reference TRBV15 and TRBJ2-5 provide the parts outside the CDR3, is DAMVIQNPRYQVTQFGKPVTLSCSQTLNHNVMYWYQQKSSQAPKLLFHYYDKDFNNEADTPDNFQSRRPNTSFCFLDIRSPGLGDTAMYLCATSGGQGYRQETQYFGPGTRLLVL.

The chain uses TRBV7-6 and TRBJ1-1, with D possibly matching TRBD1 (5 bases). The CDR3 sequence is 16 residues long. The V gene's germline CDR1 is SGHVS and CDR2 FNYEAQ. The V gene lost 2 bases and the J gene lost 3 bases, with 16 bases spanning the gap. Here the CDR3 reads CASSLLQSGAHTEAFF. The DNA for the CDR3 is TGTGCCAGCAGCTTACTCCAAAGCGGGGCTCACACTGAAGCTTTCTTT.

The chain combines TRBV18 with TRBJ2-5; TRBD2 aligns across 10 bases. The CDR3 length is 16 residues. Germline CDR1 KGHSH, CDR2 LQKENI. V shed 2 bases, J shed 2 bases, and the junction held 5 bases outside the gene matches. CDR3 coding DNA: TGTGCCAGCTCACCATTAAGCGGGGGGGCTCAAGAGACCCAGTACTTC. This codes for CASSPLSGGAQETQYF.

This clone was seen a few times. The gene calls are TRBV9 and TRBJ1-6; no reliable D call. CDR1 and CDR2 (germline): SGDLS, YYNGEE. The germline V and J ends were trimmed by 2 bases and 6 bases, with 9 bases remaining between them. The CDR3 has 14 residues. The DNA of the CDR3 is TGTGCCAGCAGCGTTCAACTGAGTAATTCACCCCTCCACTTT. Protein sequence: CASSVQLSNSPLHF.

The chain carries TRBV15 and TRBJ1-4; no firm D call. This CDR3 contains 12 residues. The germline CDR1 and CDR2 sequences are LNHNV and YYDKDF (reference sequence). Trimming pared 3 bases from V and 8 bases from J, leaving 7 bases between. Here the CDR3 DNA reads TGTGCCACCAGCAGTGCTGGCGAAAAACTGTTTTTT. This translates into CATSSAGEKLFF.

The chain carries TRBV29-1 and TRBJ2-7; possible D gene TRBD1, 6 bases. The germline gives CDR1 SQVTM, CDR2 ANQGSEA. The CDR3 length is 16 residues. V dropped 2 bases and J dropped 4 bases, with 21 bases sitting between them. CDR3 region: CSVEIRRDTGRYEQYF. The CDR3 region has the DNA TGCAGCGTTGAAATCCGCCGGGACACCGGTCGGTACGAGCAGTACTTC.

The chain has TRBV13 and TRBJ1-1, with a tentative D call TRBD1 (5 bases). The germline V gene encodes CDR1 PRHDT and CDR2 FYEKMQ (reference sequence). This CDR3 has 14 residues. Trimming removed 5 bases from V and 5 bases from J, with 15 bases in between. The chain's CDR3 is CASSVGQGWTEAFF. CDR3 nucleotide sequence: TGTGCCAGCAGCGTTGGTCAGGGATGGACTGAAGCTTTCTTT.

The chain is built from TRBV10-3 and TRBJ1-2, with D possibly TRBD1 on 6 matching bases. Between the trimmed V and J ends, which lost 9 bases and 1 base, there was a span of 24 bases. This CDR3 has 17 residues. Germline assignment: CDR1 ENHRY and CDR2 SYGVKD. The CDR3: CAITADLQGSLNYGYTF. In DNA form, the CDR3 reads TGTGCCATAACCGCGGACCTACAGGGAAGCCTTAACTATGGCTACACCTTC.

The chain couples TRBV5-8 to TRBJ2-7; TRBD1 matches at 7 bases. CDR3 length: 13 amino acids. The J segment lost 3 bases and the V segment lost 5 bases, leaving 5 bases of the junction unmatched. Germline lookup yields CDR1 SGHTS and CDR2 YDEGEE. Written as DNA, the CDR3 is TGTGCCAGCAGGCCAGGGGGAAACTACGAGCAGTACTTC. This encodes CASRPGGNYEQYF.

This clone was counted once. This sequence joins TRBV6-1 and TRBJ2-7, with TRBD2 matching 16 bases. V was pared by 1 base and J by 7 bases, with 7 bases of the junction left unmatched. Germline CDR1 and CDR2: MNHNS and SASEGT. The CDR3 extends over 17 amino acids. The CDR3 region is CASSEVGLAGGRREQYF. The CDR3 nucleotides are TGTGCCAGCAGTGAAGTGGGACTAGCGGGGGGGCGTCGAGAGCAGTACTTC.

This sequence joins TRBV6-5 and TRBJ2-1, with a possible D match to TRBD1 (5 bases). CDR3 length: 12 residues. Trimming removed 6 bases at V and 8 bases at J, with 11 bases between. The V gene's germline CDR1 is MNHEY and CDR2 SVGAGI. The CDR3 is CASSTRVYEQFF. CDR3 sequence (DNA): TGTGCCAGCAGCACCAGGGTTTATGAGCAGTTCTTC.

This clone was observed many times. J is TRBJ2-7 and V is TRBV5-1; 11 bases agree with TRBD2. The CDR3 loop spans 16 amino acids. CDR1 SGHRS and CDR2 YFSETQ come from the germline V gene. J gave up 2 bases and V 4 bases, and 8 bases lay outside the gene matches. CDR3 nucleotide sequence: TGCGCCAGCAGCCTAACCGGGACTAGCGGAACCTACGAGCAGTACTTC. This encodes CASSLTGTSGTYEQYF.